This entry is about one TCR beta chain. Its matching antigen is unknown. The data stem from a study of cytomegalovirus exposure and HLA in healthy donors. Study-wide points: Rare TCR sequences predominated, though certain public TCRs were found in many donors.

Clones were read by immunoSEQ multiplex PCR, and TCRdb kept only the in-frame ones, dropping some. The sample lists some 73,000 clones, roughly 89% occurring once. The germline CDR1 and CDR2 sequences are SGHTS and YDEGEE. Trimming at V came to 4 bases and at J to 2 bases, leaving 12 bases not matched to a gene. This CDR3 is 16 amino acids long. The receptor's source is a woman aged 18 to 35 in good health and CMV-seropositive. The sample was PBMCs. The gene calls are TRBV5-8 and TRBJ2-7, with 7 positions matching TRBD2. CDR3 nucleotides: TGTGCCAGCAGCCTCCGGGTCCGGGACTACGCCTACGAGCAGTACTTC. It codes for CASSLRVRDYAYEQYF.